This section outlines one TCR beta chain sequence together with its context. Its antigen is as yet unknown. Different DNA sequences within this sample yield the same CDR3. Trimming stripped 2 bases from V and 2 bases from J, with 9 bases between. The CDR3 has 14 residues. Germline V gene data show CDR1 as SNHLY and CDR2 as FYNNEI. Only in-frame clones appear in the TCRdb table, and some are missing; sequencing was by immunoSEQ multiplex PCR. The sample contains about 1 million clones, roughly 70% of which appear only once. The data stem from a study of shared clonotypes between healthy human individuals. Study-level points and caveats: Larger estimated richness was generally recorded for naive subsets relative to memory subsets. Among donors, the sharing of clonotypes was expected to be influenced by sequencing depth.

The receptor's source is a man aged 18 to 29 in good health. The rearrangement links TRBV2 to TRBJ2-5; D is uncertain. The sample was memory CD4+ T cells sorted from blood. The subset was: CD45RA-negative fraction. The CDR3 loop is CASSETGNQETQYF. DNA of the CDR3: TGTGCCAGCAGTGAAACTGGAAATCAAGAGACCCAGTACTTC.